What follows is one T cell receptor (beta chain) and its context. This may come from a read error, since a much larger clone is one base off. This sample is part of a study of blood T cell repertoires in COVID-19. In the source study's methods: Estimation of nucleated cell counts was performed using reference gene primer amplification. Using immunoSEQ multiplex PCR, the repertoire was profiled, and TCRdb retains in-frame clones only, with some absent. That table supplies the V and J calls and clone size; D and trimming were determined from the DNA. The table includes 400,000 to 450,000 clones, roughly 88% detected once. V was clipped by 5 bases and J by 4 bases; unmatched bases: 3. Per germline, CDR1 SEHNR and CDR2 FQNEAQ (reference sequence). The CDR3 length is 13 residues.

The chain uses TRBV7-9 and TRBJ1-1, with 8 bases lining up with TRBD1. The specimen sequenced was PBMCs or T cells enriched from blood (not recorded which). The sequence came from a man aged 18 to 30 who had recovered from COVID-19. The DNA for the CDR3 is TGTGCCAGCAGCCCTACAGGGGGCACTGAAGCTTTCTTT. It specifies CASSPTGGTEAFF.